This T cell receptor (beta chain) was captured in a study of glioma-infiltrating T cells after dendritic cell vaccination. Study in general: Dendritic cell vaccine was injected intradermally three times, biweekly.

The V and J ends lost 6 bases and 0 bases, in that order; junction bases with no gene match: 1. Per germline, CDR1 WSHSY and CDR2 SAAADI. The CDR3 has 14 amino acids. The immunoSEQ assay amplified TCRB CDR3 from up to roughly 2 ug DNA. Data came from immunoSEQ multiplex PCR; TCRdb stores just in-frame clones and leaves some out. Of about 91,000 clones detected, 81% appear once; the ten largest clones hold approximately 2%. This clone was recorded a few times. Its target is unknown. Described time point: after dendritic cell vaccination, including at tumor progression/relapse. Isocitrate dehydrogenase mutation was absent in all glioblastoma patients. General study results and limits: Few patients contributed both blood and tumor specimens.

Sequenced here: blood, sampled after dendritic cell vaccination. The clonotype comes from a human donor with glioblastoma. This chain uses TRBV10-2 with TRBJ2-2, with 7 bases lining up with TRBD2. The CDR3 nucleotides read TGCGCCAGCAGCGGACTAGCGAACACCGGGGAGCTGTTTTTT. It is translated as CASSGLANTGELFF.